The clone carrying this TCR beta chain was seen ten or more times. As yet, its antigen is unknown. This CDR3 has 13 residues. V was trimmed by 5 bases and J by 7 bases, leaving 12 bases between them. This sample's time point: persistent/refractory GD, antithyroid drugs over 5 years with positive TRAb. The authors made the TCR library using RNA they extracted from PBMCs. Arm-PCR of CDR3 regions and iRepertoire HTBI primers were used to build TCR beta libraries. Each CDR3 protein is one row after TCRdb ran MiXCR on the multiplex PCR reads. The sample gives about 460,000 distinct CDR3 sequences, around a fifth of which show up once; about an eighth is in the top ten. This entry is derived from a study of regulatory T cells in long-lasting Graves disease. The study, taken as a whole, reports: TRBV28 was favored in persistent disease, as were TRBJ1-2 and TRBJ2-5. Graves' patients with persistent disease showed TCR diversity lower than patients newly diagnosed.

The origin of this receptor is a female donor with Graves disease. The sample consisted of peripheral blood mononuclear cells (PBMCs), taken when the disease was refractory, from a patient treated with antithyroid drugs. The chain links TRBV12-3 or TRBV12-4 to TRBJ1-5; D is unresolved. The CDR3 DNA sequence: TGTGCCAGCAGTAACAGAGCGGAACAGCCCCAGCATTTT. It encodes CASSNRAEQPQHF.